This entry describes one T cell receptor beta chain. This clonotype was found a few times. This clone's antigen is unknown. Per-base quality was not reported, and no clone a single base away is much larger than it. This sample is drawn from a study of T-cell reconstitution after alpha-beta-depleted transplantation in children (dated by TCRdb to the mid-2010s). Regarding the complete study: The study quantitatively tracked T-cell immune reconstitution after TCRalphabeta/CD19-depleted allogeneic hematopoietic cell transplantation in children using TCR repertoire profiling. General conclusions and limits of the study: Apparently early alphabetaT-cell count recovery about two months after transplant reportedly relied on only several hundred rapidly expanded clones derived from non-depleted graft cells. The high TCRbeta diversity at day 60 in some patients was ascribed to recipient T cells and intrathymic progenitors that had survived conditioning. Hyperexpanded clone frequencies declined over subsequent months; after one year, T-cell counts and TCRbeta diversity were mostly attributed to newly produced T cells.

From the cysteine up to the phenylalanine, the CDR3 has a length of 14 residues. Only the CDR3 region is kept as DNA, spanning 42 bases read in frame from base 1. CDR1 and CDR2 are drawn from the germline V gene (reference sequence): GTSNPN, SVGIG. At the junction V is shortened by 3 bases and J by 7 bases, with 15 bases in between. The sample's treatment or condition label, in plain terms: allogeneic hematopoietic cell transplantation with graft depleted of TCRalphabeta T cells and CD19 B cells. The children who served as transplant recipients had been given grafts of TCRalphabeta/CD19-depleted allogeneic hematopoietic cells. The library came from PCR. Sequencing instrument: Illumina HiSeq 2500. TCR libraries were prepared with molecular barcoding, using unique molecular identifiers to normalize TCRbeta repertoire quantification. TCRdb ran its own pipeline on the public reads, namely fastp trimming at Q25 and MiXCR clone calling, and kept in-frame beta chains. Rows matching on CDR3 protein sequence are summarized as one entry with the most common DNA and genes. This sample lists 90,000 to 130,000 distinct CDR3 sequences; almost 6.5% were detected once. Clones ranked in the top ten supply approximately 23% of the sample.

The rearranged segments are TRBV30 and TRBJ1-4; a tentative D match to TRBD1 spans 6 bases. Sequencing was performed on PBMCs, mostly from graft donor cells, taken 360 days after TCRalphabeta/CD19-depleted stem cell transplant. The receptor was isolated from a male patient between 2 and 9 years old who had a stem cell transplant for acute lymphoblastic leukemia, so the T cells may come from the graft donor. The CDR3 protein is CAWSVDRRGEKLFF. The sequenced DNA: TGTGCCTGGAGCGTTGACAGGCGGGGTGAAAAACTGTTTTTT.